The sequence of this TCR beta chain was determined in a study of lymphopenia after photon versus proton radiotherapy. Study-wide findings and caveats: After the lymphocyte nadir, photon-treated repertoires showed oligoclonal expansion, especially of CD8+ Temra cells.

The data were produced by immunoSEQ multiplex PCR, yet TCRdb's version contains in-frame clones alone and is incomplete. The data contain 37,000 or so clones, more than 75% of them singletons. The germline V gene has CDR1 LNHDA and CDR2 SQIVND (reference sequence). V dropped 4 bases and J dropped 7 bases, with 5 bases sitting between them. The CDR3 length is 11 residues. Details on this clone: Its matching antigen is unknown.

The J gene is TRBJ2-1, the V gene TRBV19; D gene ambiguous. This TCR came from a man aged 45-60 years with gastric cancer. This sample comprised peripheral blood, obtained from a patient treated with photon-based radiotherapy. The CDR3 DNA follows: TGTGCCAGTAGTACTGGGAATGAGCAGTTCTTC. Its protein product is CASSTGNEQFF.